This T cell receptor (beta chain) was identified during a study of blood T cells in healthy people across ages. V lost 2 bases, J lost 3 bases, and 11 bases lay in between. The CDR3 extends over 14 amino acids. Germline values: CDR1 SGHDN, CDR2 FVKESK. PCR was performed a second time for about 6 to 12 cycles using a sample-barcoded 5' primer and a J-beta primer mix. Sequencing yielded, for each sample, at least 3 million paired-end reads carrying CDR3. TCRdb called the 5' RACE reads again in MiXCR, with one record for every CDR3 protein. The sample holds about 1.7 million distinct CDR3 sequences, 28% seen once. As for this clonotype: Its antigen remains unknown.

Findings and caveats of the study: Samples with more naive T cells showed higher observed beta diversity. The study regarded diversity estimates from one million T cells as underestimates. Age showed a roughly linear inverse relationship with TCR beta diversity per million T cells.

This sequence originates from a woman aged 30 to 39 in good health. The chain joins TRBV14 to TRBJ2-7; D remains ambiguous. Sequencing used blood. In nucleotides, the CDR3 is TGTGCCAGCAGCCAAAGCCTTCTGAACTACGAGCAGTACTTC. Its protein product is CASSQSLLNYEQYF.